This T cell receptor beta chain derives from a study of blood T cell repertoires in COVID-19. Across the study: Nucleic acid was either cDNA or gDNA, and it came from T cells, B-cell-depleted T cells, or PBMCs.

The method was immunoSEQ multiplex PCR; TCRdb's version includes in-frame clones alone and lacks a portion of them. The sample holds tens of thousands of clones; around four fifths are singletons and the top ten take 7.5% to 8%. The germline V and J ends were trimmed by 1 base and 5 bases, with 12 bases remaining between them. Germline CDR1 GTSNPN, CDR2 SVGIG (reference sequence). This CDR3 comprises 14 residues. The sequence was obtained from a woman between 70 and 85 years old with active or convalescent COVID-19. The sequenced sample consisted of peripheral blood. V gene TRBV30 combines with J gene TRBJ2-1, with D possibly being TRBD2 (6 bases). The CDR3 protein is CAWSARDFHNEQFF. The CDR3 nucleotides read TGTGCCTGGAGTGCCCGGGACTTCCACAATGAGCAGTTCTTC. Variable domain in full (rest from reference TRBV30 and TRBJ2-1): SQTIHQWPATLVQPVGSPLSLECTVEGTSNPNLYWYRQAAGRGLQLLFYSVGIGQISSEVPQNLSASRPQDRQFILSSKKLLLSDSGFYLCAWSARDFHNEQFFGPGTRLTVL.